This T cell receptor beta chain was sequenced during a study of T cell repertoires in cytomegalovirus infection. As for this clonotype: Its matching antigen is unknown.

Germline CDR1 is SGDLS and CDR2 is YYNGEE. The CDR3 has 15 residues. Trimming cost V 0 bases and J 0 bases, with 10 bases left between them. MiXCR was run by TCRdb on the reads, yielding one entry per CDR3 protein. The sample lists 49,000 or so distinct CDR3 sequences, about a fifth seen once, with about 53% in the top ten. This sequence originates from a human donor in good health (CMV status not recorded). Some clones in this sample may be carry-over from other donors' samples. The V call is TRBV9, the J call TRBJ2-7, with D perhaps matching TRBD1 (6 bases). The starting material was CD8+ T cells from cultured PBMCs, obtained from culture after CMV antigen stimulation. CDR3 amino acids: CASSVDVTGSYEQYF. Written as DNA, the CDR3 is TGTGCCAGCAGCGTAGATGTGACAGGCTCCTACGAGCAGTACTTC.